Listed below are T cell receptor beta chains from one sample, sequenced in a study of radiotherapy plus CTLA-4 blockade in lung cancer. Generated by immunoSEQ multiplex PCR, the TCRdb table keeps only in-frame clones and is missing some. The repertoire holds approximately 60,000 clones, with approximately 77% as singletons. The input for sequencing was peripheral blood, taken from a patient treated with radiotherapy plus ipilimumab. These receptors originate from a human donor with non-small cell lung cancer who had a complete response to radiotherapy plus ipilimumab. CDR3s leave out the opening cysteine and the closing phenylalanine or tryptophan.

CDR3 protein,V gene,J gene
ASSSGGQVPSGNTIY,TRBV7-8,TRBJ1-3
ACRGGPLGEYGYT,TRBV27,TRBJ1-2
ASSLNYEQY,TRBV7-9,TRBJ2-7
ASSLEAHGNQPQH,TRBV27,TRBJ1-5
ASSQIGTGSKPPLH,TRBV4-2,TRBJ1-6
ASSLPGTYEQY,TRBV5-1,TRBJ2-7
ASSQEDGGTSVYEQF,TRBV4-3,TRBJ2-1
AFGTGESYNSPLH,TRBV30,TRBJ1-6
ASSQDYSEPQH,TRBV6-6,TRBJ1-5
ASSITSEEQF,TRBV7-2,TRBJ2-1
SVPRQQGETQY,TRBV29-1,TRBJ2-5
ASSQGLNTEAF,TRBV2,TRBJ1-1
ASSPGTGRSEPGANVLT,TRBV27,TRBJ2-6
ASSLQGGTQY,TRBV7-2,TRBJ2-5
ASSKDADLYEQY,TRBV21-1,TRBJ2-7
ASSSQGAEWGTEAF,TRBV28,TRBJ1-1
SARGSLYGYT,TRBV29-1,TRBJ1-2
ASSPYHTNYGYT,TRBV6-5,TRBJ1-2
ASSLGIWGYT,TRBV7-2,TRBJ1-2